Sequencing of this T cell receptor beta chain was carried out in a study of blood T cell repertoires in COVID-19. Study overall: Donors in the United States, Italy and Spain gave samples during acute or convalescent COVID-19. T cells, B-cell-depleted T cells, or PBMCs provided the cDNA or gDNA that served as material.

In the authors' methods: Reference gene primer amplification in the assay estimated nucleated cell counts. The protocol was immunoSEQ multiplex PCR, while the TCRdb copy is restricted to in-frame clones and leaves out a portion. The D gene and trimming were derived from the DNA, and the V and J assignments and clone size from that table. The sample holds over 75,000 clones, 80% seen once. Germline CDR1 and CDR2: MDHEN and SYDVKM. Trimming stripped 11 bases from V and 7 bases from J, with 15 bases between. The CDR3 has 13 amino acids. The clonotype was recovered from a woman aged 70 to 79 with acute or convalescent COVID-19. The chain has TRBV28 and TRBJ1-6; TRBD1 might be the D (5 bases). Specimen: peripheral blood. CDR3 sequence reads: CACHAGLNSPLHF. The DNA of the CDR3 is TGTGCCTGTCATGCGGGACTAAATTCACCCCTCCACTTT.